The clone carrying this T cell receptor beta chain was detected ten times or more. The antigen is unknown. V was pared by 0 bases and J by 5 bases, with 10 bases between. CDR1 SQVTM and CDR2 ANQGSEA come from the germline V gene. The CDR3 extends over 13 amino acids. This entry is derived from a study of T-cell reconstitution after alpha-beta-depleted transplantation in children. Whole-study findings and limits: One year after transplant, T-cell counts and diversity came mostly from newly produced T cells. Two months or so post-transplant, alpha-beta T cells reportedly derived from several hundred expanded graft clones.

As it was prepared, the TCRbeta library received unique molecular identifiers. One entry per CDR3 protein results from TCRdb running MiXCR on the PCR reads. The sample shows 450,000 to 550,000 distinct CDR3 sequences, about an eighth of them seen only once. The V and J genes are TRBV29-1 and TRBJ1-2; D is unresolved. This specimen consisted of PBMCs, mostly from graft donor cells, obtained 180 days after TCRalphabeta/CD19-depleted stem cell transplant. The sequence was collected from a female patient aged 2-9 years who had a stem cell transplant for aplastic anemia, so the T cells may come from the graft donor. In nucleotides, the CDR3 is TGCAGCGTTGAAGAAGTAGTCGCTTATGGCTACACCTTC. Residues: CSVEEVVAYGYTF. Drawing the rest from reference TRBV29-1 and TRBJ1-2, the complete variable domain is SAVISQKPSRDICQRGTSLTIQCQVDSQVTMMFWYRQQPGQSLTLIATANQGSEATYESGFVIDKFPISRPNLTFSTLTVSNMSPEDSSIYLCSVEEVVAYGYTFGSGTRLTVV.